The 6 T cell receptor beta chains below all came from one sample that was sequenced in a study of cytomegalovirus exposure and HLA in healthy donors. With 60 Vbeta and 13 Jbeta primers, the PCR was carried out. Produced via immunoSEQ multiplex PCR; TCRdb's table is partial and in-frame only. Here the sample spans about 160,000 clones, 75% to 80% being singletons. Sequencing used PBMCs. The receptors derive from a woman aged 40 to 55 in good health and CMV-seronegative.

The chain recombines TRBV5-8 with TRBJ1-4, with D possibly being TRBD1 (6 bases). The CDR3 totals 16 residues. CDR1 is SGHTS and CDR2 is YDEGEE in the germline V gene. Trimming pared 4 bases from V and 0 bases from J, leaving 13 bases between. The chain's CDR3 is CASSPGDGTTNEKLFF. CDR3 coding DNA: TGTGCCAGCAGCCCAGGGGACGGAACAACTAATGAAAAACTGTTTTTT.

The CDR3 DNA follows: TGTGCCAGCAGAAAGGGGTCGACAGGTCGTAACTATGGCTACACCTTC. This translates into CASRKGSTGRNYGYTF. The V gene is TRBV7-9, the J gene TRBJ1-2; D may be TRBD1 (6 bases). The CDR3 runs to 16 residues. V was trimmed by 6 bases and J by 1 base, leaving 18 bases between them. Germline-derived CDR1 and CDR2 are SEHNR and FQNEAQ (reference sequence).

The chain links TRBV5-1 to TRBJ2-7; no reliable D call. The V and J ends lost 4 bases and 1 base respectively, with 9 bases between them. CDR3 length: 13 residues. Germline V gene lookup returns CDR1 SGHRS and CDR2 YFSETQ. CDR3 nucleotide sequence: TGCGCCAGCAGCCCTCAGGTATCCTACGAGCAGTACTTC. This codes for CASSPQVSYEQYF.

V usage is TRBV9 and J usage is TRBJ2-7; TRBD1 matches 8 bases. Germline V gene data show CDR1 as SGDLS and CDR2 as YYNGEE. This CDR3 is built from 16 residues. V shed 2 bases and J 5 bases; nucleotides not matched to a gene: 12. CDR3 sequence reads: CASSVGTRQGRNEQYF. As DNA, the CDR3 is TGTGCCAGCAGCGTGGGCACCCGACAGGGGAGAAACGAGCAGTACTTC.

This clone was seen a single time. The CDR3 here is CASRVLGQPYEQYF. DNA of the CDR3: TGTGCCAGCAGGGTTCTTGGACAACCCTACGAGCAGTACTTC. The chain couples TRBV2 to TRBJ2-7; a possible D gene is TRBD1 (5 bases). Trimming took 6 bases from V and 2 from J, leaving 14 bases between them. The CDR3 is 14 residues long. Germline assignment: CDR1 SNHLY and CDR2 FYNNEI. Complete variable domain (other parts from reference TRBV2 and TRBJ2-7): EPEVTQTPSHQVTQMGQEVILRCVPISNHLYFYWYRQILGQKVEFLVSFYNNEISEKSEIFDDQFSVERPDGSNFTLKIRSTKLEDSAMYFCASRVLGQPYEQYFGPGTRLTVT.

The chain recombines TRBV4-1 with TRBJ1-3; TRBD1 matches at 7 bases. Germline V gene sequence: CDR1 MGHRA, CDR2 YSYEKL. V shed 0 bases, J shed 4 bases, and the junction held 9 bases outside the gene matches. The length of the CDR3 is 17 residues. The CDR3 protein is CASSQEGQPISGNTIYF. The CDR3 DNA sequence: TGCGCCAGCAGCCAAGAGGGACAGCCTATTTCCGGAAACACCATATATTTT.